These T cell receptor beta chains were read from a single sample in a study of CD4 T cells in relation to SARS-CoV-2 and coronaviruses. Using immunoSEQ multiplex PCR, the repertoire was profiled, and TCRdb retains in-frame clones only, with some absent. The table has 25,000 to 35,000 clones, 60% to 80% seen once. Their antigen targets remain unknown. The specimen sequenced was CD4+ T cells from PBMCs, cultured in vitro. All receptors come from a human donor in good health. Each CDR3 is given with its conserved first and last residue. Fields, in order: D gene, CDR3 length, clone size, J gene, V gene, CDR3 DNA, CDR3 protein. D genes are given only for firm matches. The size of a clone is reported for some rows only, either as once, few or many, or as a class for expanded clones.

D gene: -; CDR3 length: 17; clone size: few; J gene: TRBJ1-5; V gene: TRBV10-1; CDR3 DNA: TGCGCCAGCAGTGAGTCTCCAGGGAAATTTGGCAATCAGCCCCAGCATTTT; CDR3 protein: CASSESPGKFGNQPQHF
D gene: -; CDR3 length: 16; clone size: -; J gene: TRBJ2-2; V gene: TRBV30; CDR3 DNA: TGTGCCTGGAGTGTCTTGGGGGCTTCGATTACCGGGGAGCTGTTTTTT; CDR3 protein: CAWSVLGASITGELFF
D gene: TRBD2; CDR3 length: 15; clone size: -; J gene: TRBJ2-7; V gene: TRBV3-1/TRBV3-2; CDR3 DNA: TGTGCCAGCAGCCCCCGGACTAGCGGGAGCTACGAGCAGTACTTC; CDR3 protein: CASSPRTSGSYEQYF
D gene: -; CDR3 length: 14; clone size: -; J gene: TRBJ2-1; V gene: TRBV12-5; CDR3 DNA: TGTGCTACCCGGGGGGCCCTCTCTGACAATGAGCAGTTCTTC; CDR3 protein: CATRGALSDNEQFF
D gene: TRBD2; CDR3 length: 13; clone size: few; J gene: TRBJ2-7; V gene: TRBV30; CDR3 DNA: TGTGCCTGGAGTGTGGCTAGCGGTTACGAGCAGTACTTC; CDR3 protein: CAWSVASGYEQYF
D gene: -; CDR3 length: 14; clone size: -; J gene: TRBJ1-4; V gene: TRBV6-5; CDR3 DNA: TGTGCCAGCAAACTGGGGGTTTTTAATGAAAAACTGTTTTTT; CDR3 protein: CASKLGVFNEKLFF
D gene: -; CDR3 length: 15; clone size: -; J gene: TRBJ1-4; V gene: TRBV4-3; CDR3 DNA: TGCGCCAGCAGCCAAGGTTTAACACGGAGTGAAAAACTGTTTTTT; CDR3 protein: CASSQGLTRSEKLFF
D gene: TRBD1; CDR3 length: 16; clone size: -; J gene: TRBJ1-1; V gene: TRBV6-5; CDR3 DNA: TGTGCCAGCAGTTTCACCGGACAGGGGATGAACACTGAAGCTTTCTTT; CDR3 protein: CASSFTGQGMNTEAFF
D gene: -; CDR3 length: 15; clone size: -; J gene: TRBJ1-3; V gene: TRBV9; CDR3 DNA: TGTGCCAGCAGCGCGCAAGGAATAGGCGGAAACACCATATATTTT; CDR3 protein: CASSAQGIGGNTIYF
D gene: -; CDR3 length: 18; clone size: -; J gene: TRBJ2-3; V gene: TRBV4-2; CDR3 DNA: TGTGCCAGCAGCCAAGGACTGTCACCCGATGCTAGCACAGATACGCAGTATTTT; CDR3 protein: CASSQGLSPDASTDTQYF
D gene: -; CDR3 length: 15; clone size: few; J gene: TRBJ2-7; V gene: TRBV11-2; CDR3 DNA: TGTGCCAGCAGGGACCGAAGGACGGATCCCTACGAGCAGTACTTC; CDR3 protein: CASRDRRTDPYEQYF
D gene: TRBD1; CDR3 length: 14; clone size: -; J gene: TRBJ1-6; V gene: TRBV13; CDR3 DNA: TGTGCCAGCAGGGGCGGGACAGACTATTCACCCCTCCACTTT; CDR3 protein: CASRGGTDYSPLHF
D gene: -; CDR3 length: 13; clone size: -; J gene: TRBJ1-5; V gene: TRBV6-4; CDR3 DNA: TGTGCCAGCAGTCGACAAAGCAATCAGCCCCAGCATTTT; CDR3 protein: CASSRQSNQPQHF
D gene: TRBD2; CDR3 length: 15; clone size: -; J gene: TRBJ2-1; V gene: TRBV10-3; CDR3 DNA: TGTGCCATCAGACCAACTAGCGGAACTTACAATGAGCAGTTCTTC; CDR3 protein: CAIRPTSGTYNEQFF
D gene: TRBD2; CDR3 length: 14; clone size: -; J gene: TRBJ2-7; V gene: TRBV7-8; CDR3 DNA: TGTGCCAGCAGCTTACCAGGGAGGGCCTACGAGCAGTACTTC; CDR3 protein: CASSLPGRAYEQYF
D gene: -; CDR3 length: 17; clone size: -; J gene: TRBJ2-3; V gene: TRBV4-2; CDR3 DNA: TGTGCCAGCAGCCAAGTCATAAGGGGCCCCCGAGGACCCACGCAGTATTTT; CDR3 protein: CASSQVIRGPRGPTQYF
D gene: -; CDR3 length: 14; clone size: few; J gene: TRBJ1-6; V gene: TRBV9; CDR3 DNA: TGTGCCAGCAGCGCCGAGAGCTATAATTCACCCCTCCACTTT; CDR3 protein: CASSAESYNSPLHF
D gene: -; CDR3 length: 13; clone size: -; J gene: TRBJ2-7; V gene: TRBV18; CDR3 DNA: TGTGCCAGCTCTCCCGACCCGGGATTCGAGCAGTACTTC; CDR3 protein: CASSPDPGFEQYF
D gene: -; CDR3 length: 14; clone size: -; J gene: TRBJ1-1; V gene: TRBV7-9; CDR3 DNA: TGTGCCAGCAGCCTGACAGGAACAAGCCCTGAAGCTTTCTTT; CDR3 protein: CASSLTGTSPEAFF
D gene: -; CDR3 length: 17; clone size: -; J gene: TRBJ2-7; V gene: TRBV10-3; CDR3 DNA: TGTGCCAACCCCCCCACGGGCGTGACAATAGGTGTGTACGAGCAGTACTTC; CDR3 protein: CANPPTGVTIGVYEQYF
D gene: TRBD1; CDR3 length: 14; clone size: few; J gene: TRBJ1-2; V gene: TRBV2; CDR3 DNA: TGTGCCAGCAGCTACCAGGGGGCAATTTTTGGCTACACCTTC; CDR3 protein: CASSYQGAIFGYTF
D gene: -; CDR3 length: 14; clone size: -; J gene: TRBJ1-2; V gene: TRBV19; CDR3 DNA: TGTGCCAGACTCCGGGGTGGAGCTAACTATGGCTACACCTTC; CDR3 protein: CARLRGGANYGYTF